The 30 T cell receptor beta chains in this list originate from one sample, sequenced in a study of T cells in Graves' hyperthyroidism and ophthalmopathy. Authors of the study amplified TCR beta CDR3 regions from RNA transcripts. The primer set for the first-round RT-PCR of the TCR CDR3 was HTBI. From the multiplex PCR reads, TCRdb called clonotypes with MiXCR, one entry per CDR3 protein. The sample holds a few hundred thousand distinct CDR3 sequences; around 14% are singletons and the top ten take approximately 7%. The specimen sequenced was blood. The receptors originated from a woman in her 30s with Graves' hyperthyroidism.

V is TRBV7-9 and J is TRBJ2-2; D call uncertain. Germline CDR1 is SEHNR and CDR2 is FQNEAQ (reference sequence). Trimming cost V 5 bases and J 7 bases, with 14 bases left between them. CDR3 length equals 14 residues. CDR3 protein: CASSPRSGIGELFF. DNA for the CDR3: TGTGCCAGCAGCCCGAGGAGTGGCATCGGGGAGCTGTTTTTT.

This clonotype was seen many times. The CDR3 sequence: CAWNRLAAYNEQFF. For the CDR3, the DNA is TGTGCCTGGAATCGACTAGCGGCCTACAATGAGCAGTTCTTC. The J gene is TRBJ2-1, the V gene TRBV30; 9 bases align to TRBD2. The CDR3 is 14 amino acids. Germline assignment: CDR1 GTSNPN and CDR2 SVGIG (reference sequence). Trimming took 4 bases from V and 2 from J; bases not matched to a gene: 3.

The J gene is TRBJ1-5, the V gene TRBV12-3 or TRBV12-4, with a tentative D call TRBD1 (6 bases). The CDR3 loop spans 17 amino acids. V was trimmed by 4 bases and J by 4 bases, leaving 20 bases between them. The DNA of the CDR3 is TGTGCCAGCAGTTCCCCCCCCCGGGACATACCTAATCAGCCCCAGCATTTT. This sequence encodes CASSSPPRDIPNQPQHF.

On this clonotype: A much larger clone lies a single base off, so this may be a read error. In nucleotides, the CDR3 is TGTGCCAGCAGCGTAGCCCAGGGCAGGGTCTACGAGCAGCACTTC. Translating gives CASSVAQGRVYEQHF. V and J are TRBV14 and TRBJ2-7; possibly TRBD1 for D (5 bases). Germline values: CDR1 SGHDN, CDR2 FVKESK. The CDR3 is made up of 15 amino acids.

Only a few counts were recorded for this clonotype. The chain recombines TRBV7-2 with TRBJ1-2; D unresolved. The CDR3 consists of 13 residues. Trimming took 0 bases from V and 7 from J, leaving 9 bases between them. Germline lookup yields CDR1 SGHTA and CDR2 FQGNSA. The CDR3 region has the DNA TGTGCCAGCAGCTTAGCAATCGGGGTTGGCTACACCTTC. It yields the protein CASSLAIGVGYTF.

This clonotype was observed many times. CDR3 in amino acids: CASSLGGTVPGQETQYF. Here the CDR3 DNA reads TGTGCCAGCAGCTTAGGGGGGACGGTGCCCGGCCAAGAGACCCAGTACTTC. This chain joins TRBV7-2 and TRBJ2-5; the D call may be TRBD1 or TRBD2 (5 bases each). The V and J ends lost 1 base and 1 base respectively, with 16 bases between them. Germline values: CDR1 SGHTA, CDR2 FQGNSA. The CDR3 extends over 17 amino acids.

The chain recombines TRBV6-2 or TRBV6-3 with TRBJ2-3, with 8 positions matching TRBD1. Trimming removed 7 bases from V and 4 bases from J; junction bases left unmatched: 19. The germline V gene encodes CDR1 MNHEY and CDR2 SVGEGT. The length of the CDR3 is 18 residues. DNA for the CDR3: TGTGCCAGCATTCCTACATTGGGGGACAGGAGGGAGTCAGATACGCAGTATTTT. Translated, it gives CASIPTLGDRRESDTQYF.

This clonotype was counted many times. The chain couples TRBV5-1 to TRBJ2-2; D is uncertain. Germline V CDR1 and CDR2: SGHRS, YFSETQ. This CDR3 is 16 amino acids long. V was trimmed by 1 base and J by 0 bases, leaving 10 bases between them. In DNA, the CDR3 is TGCGCCAGCAGCTTGAGGTTCCTCGCGAACACCGGGGAGCTGTTTTTT. Protein sequence: CASSLRFLANTGELFF.

The chain combines TRBV4-1 with TRBJ2-7; D unclear. Germline V gives CDR1 MGHRA, CDR2 YSYEKL. Trimming removed 1 base from V and 5 bases from J, with 15 bases in between. CDR3 length equals 15 residues. The CDR3 DNA follows: TGCGCCAGCAGCCAAGCGTTCCAAACTGGAAACGAGCAGTACTTC. It encodes CASSQAFQTGNEQYF.

The rearrangement uses TRBV10-3 and TRBJ2-1; D possibly uses TRBD1 or TRBD2 (5 bases each). The CDR3 contains 14 residues. V shed 8 bases and J shed 0 bases, with 11 bases lying between them. Germline assignment: CDR1 ENHRY and CDR2 SYGVKD. DNA for the CDR3: TGTGCCATCCTAATTGGGGGCTCCTACAATGAGCAGTTCTTC. It translates to CAILIGGSYNEQFF.

The gene calls are TRBV6-5 and TRBJ1-1; no firm D call. The ends were cut back, 2 bases at V and 11 bases at J, with 18 bases in the middle. CDR3 length: 14 residues. CDR1 is MNHEY, CDR2 SVGAGI, per germline. The DNA of the CDR3 is TGTGCCAGCAGTTACACCGGGCCGGAGAGGGCGGCTTTCTTT. It encodes CASSYTGPERAAFF.

Concerning this clonotype: The CDR3 carries no conserved terminal phenylalanine or tryptophan, so it likely arises from a read error. The chain couples TRBV27 to TRBJ2-1; possibly TRBD1 for D (7 bases). Germline CDR1 is MNHEY and CDR2 is SMNVEV (reference sequence). The CDR3 extends over 15 amino acids. The ends were cut back, 7 bases at V and 2 bases at J, with 15 bases in the middle. CDR3 sequence: CASKKSRGAYNEQFL. The CDR3 coding sequence is TGTGCCAGCAAAAAAAGCAGGGGGGCCTACAATGAGCAGTTCCTC.

The chain couples TRBV20-1 to TRBJ1-1, with D possibly matching TRBD1 (5 bases). The CDR3 covers 14 residues. Germline assignment: CDR1 DFQATT and CDR2 SNEGSKA (reference sequence). Trimming left V 5 bases short and J 4 bases short, with 17 bases between. The CDR3 here is CSAYRNPLGTEAFF. CDR3 nucleotides: TGCAGTGCTTACAGGAACCCTCTCGGCACTGAAGCTTTCTTT.

In this sample, this clonotype turned up a few times. J is TRBJ2-5 and V is TRBV13; 9 bases are shared with TRBD2. The CDR3 runs to 15 residues. V lost 5 bases, J lost 5 bases, and 9 bases stayed unmatched. Germline V gene sequence: CDR1 PRHDT, CDR2 FYEKMQ (reference sequence). The CDR3 DNA is TGTGCCAGCAGCCCCCCGCGGGAGGGCGGTGAGACCCAGTACTTC. Translating it yields CASSPPREGGETQYF.

This clonotype has at least ten counts. The chain employs TRBV7-6 and TRBJ2-7, with TRBD2 matching over 9 bases. V lost 8 bases to trimming and J lost 6 bases; unmatched junction nucleotides: 8. This CDR3 has 13 amino acids. Germline CDR1 and CDR2: SGHVS and FNYEAQ. CDR3: CASGGLAGSEQYF. CDR3 bases: TGTGCCAGCGGAGGGCTAGCGGGATCCGAGCAGTACTTC.

The chain employs TRBV6-1 and TRBJ2-2, with D possibly matching TRBD2 (6 bases). Germline CDR1 MNHNS, CDR2 SASEGT. V gave up 3 bases and J gave up 1 base, with 33 bases separating them. The CDR3 is 23 residues long. Here the CDR3 reads CASSDRIVPLSMAGRENTGELFF. The DNA of the CDR3 is TGTGCCAGCAGTGACCGTATAGTCCCCCTCAGTATGGCGGGGCGGGAGAACACCGGGGAGCTGTTTTTT.

This clonotype was detected many times. The chain employs TRBV6-2 or TRBV6-3 and TRBJ2-7; 7 bases map to TRBD1. Trimming took 4 bases from V and 7 from J; bases not matched to a gene: 13. The CDR3 contains 15 residues. Per germline, CDR1 MNHEY and CDR2 SVGEGT. For the CDR3, the DNA is TGTGCCAGCAGTTTGAGACAGGGACCCTATGGAGAGCAGTACTTC. Protein sequence: CASSLRQGPYGEQYF.

V is TRBV18 and J is TRBJ2-2, with TRBD2 as a possible D gene (5 bases). This CDR3 comprises 15 residues. V was clipped by 3 bases and J by 4 bases, with 12 bases between them. The germline gives CDR1 KGHSH, CDR2 LQKENI. As DNA, the CDR3 is TGTGCCAGCTCACCGGTACACAGCGGCACCGGGGAGCTGTTTTTT. Protein product: CASSPVHSGTGELFF.

This clonotype was found a few times. The chain employs TRBV6-2 or TRBV6-3 and TRBJ2-2; 11 bases are a match to TRBD2. The germline gives CDR1 MNHEY, CDR2 SVGEGT. V gave up 6 bases and J gave up 1 base; unmatched junction bases: 7. This CDR3 has 17 residues. The CDR3 spells CASSRQGLAVNTGELFF. The CDR3 nucleotides read TGTGCCAGCAGCCGCCAGGGACTAGCGGTGAACACCGGGGAGCTGTTTTTT.

Many counts were recorded for this clonotype. The chain joins TRBV3-1 to TRBJ1-1, with D tentatively TRBD1 (5 bases). The CDR3 covers 13 residues. V lost 5 bases, J lost 1 base, and 8 bases lay in between. Germline V gene sequence: CDR1 LGHDT, CDR2 YNNKEL (reference sequence). The CDR3 bases are TGTGCCAGCAGCAAAACAGGGAACACTGAAGCTTTCTTT. Its protein is CASSKTGNTEAFF.

The chain employs TRBV27 and TRBJ2-7; TRBD1 might be the D (5 bases). CDR3 length: 15 amino acids. Germline V gene sequence: CDR1 MNHEY, CDR2 SMNVEV (reference sequence). V lost 4 bases and J lost 3, with 16 bases in between. This chain's CDR3 is CASSSPPRAFYEQYF. CDR3 in DNA: TGTGCCAGCAGTTCCCCCCCCAGGGCTTTCTACGAGCAGTACTTC.

As concerns this clonotype: Its ends do not fully match the called genes, so a read error is possible. This chain links TRBV20-1 with TRBJ2-2; 7 nucleotides match TRBD2. The CDR3 is made up of 13 amino acids. The germline gives CDR1 DFQATT, CDR2 SNEGSKA (reference sequence). The CDR3 DNA reads as TGCAGTTCTAGCGGAACGAACACCGGGGAGCTGTTTTTT. Its translation: CSSSGTNTGELFF.

The chain has TRBV6-2 or TRBV6-3 and TRBJ2-5; D is possibly TRBD2 (6 bases). The germline V gene encodes CDR1 MNHEY and CDR2 SVGEGT. This CDR3 comprises 14 residues. Trimming shortened V by 5 bases and J by 4 bases, and 14 bases separated the two germline ends. The CDR3 DNA follows: TGTGCCAGCAGTCCCCCGGGACTCGGAGAGACCCAGTACTTC. This encodes CASSPPGLGETQYF.

This clonotype was recorded at least ten times. This sequence joins TRBV6-2 or TRBV6-3 and TRBJ2-5; the match to TRBD1 covers 10 bases. The V gene end was trimmed by 2 bases and the J gene end by 3 bases; junction bases not matched to a gene: 6. Germline assignment: CDR1 MNHEY and CDR2 SVGEGT. The CDR3 length is 16 residues. CDR3 residues: CASSYRIGTGEETQYF. CDR3 nucleotide sequence: TGTGCCAGCAGTTACCGAATCGGGACAGGGGAAGAGACCCAGTACTTC.

This clonotype was seen at least ten times. CDR3 sequence reads: CASSLAGGSIQYF. The CDR3 nucleotides read TGTGCCAGCAGCTTAGCGGGGGGGAGCATTCAGTACTTC. This sequence joins TRBV11-2 and TRBJ2-4, with 8 bases identical to TRBD2. Trimming took 1 base from V and 9 from J; bases not matched to a gene: 2. This CDR3 has 13 residues. Looked up from germline, CDR1 is SGHAT and CDR2 is FQNNGV.

This clonotype was picked up many times. The chain has TRBV3-1 and TRBJ1-1; 7 nucleotides line up with TRBD1. The CDR3 has 15 residues. The germline gives CDR1 LGHDT, CDR2 YNNKEL (reference sequence). V was clipped by 3 bases and J by 1 base; unmatched bases: 5. CDR3 in DNA: TGTGCCAGCAGCCAGACCGGGACAGCGAACACTGAAGCTTTCTTT. This codes for CASSQTGTANTEAFF.

Many counts were recorded for this clonotype. This chain connects TRBV3-1 to TRBJ1-2; D possibly corresponds to TRBD1 (5 bases). V shed 6 bases and J shed 1 base, with 12 bases lying between them. In germline, CDR1 is LGHDT, CDR2 YNNKEL (reference sequence). The CDR3 runs to 14 residues. The CDR3 protein is CASSTMGHNYGYTF. The CDR3 DNA reads as TGTGCCAGCAGTACCATGGGGCATAACTATGGCTACACCTTC.

J is TRBJ2-4 and V is TRBV19; 8 positions match TRBD1. There are 15 residues in the CDR3. V shed 4 bases, J shed 6 bases, and the junction held 8 bases outside the gene matches. The germline CDR1 and CDR2 sequences are LNHDA and SQIVND (reference sequence). CDR3 DNA sequence: TGTGCCAGTAGTACTCCACAGGGGGTGATAAACATTCAGTACTTC. It codes for CASSTPQGVINIQYF.

This clonotype has a count of ten or more. The CDR3 protein is CSARDPNRDEQKGYTF. The DNA of the CDR3 is TGCAGTGCTAGAGATCCGAACAGGGACGAACAAAAGGGCTACACCTTC. V gene TRBV20-1 combines with J gene TRBJ1-2, with D tentatively TRBD1 (6 bases). The CDR3 spans 16 residues. Germline V gene data show CDR1 as DFQATT and CDR2 as SNEGSKA (reference sequence). Trimming removed 0 bases from V and 8 bases from J, with 22 bases in between.

This clonotype was recorded many times. The chain employs TRBV11-2 and TRBJ2-7; 9 bases agree with TRBD2. This CDR3 comprises 16 residues. In germline, CDR1 is SGHAT, CDR2 FQNNGV. After removal of 2 bases from V and 2 bases from J, the junction contained 7 bases not matched to a gene. CDR3 protein: CASSLSFSGSAYEQYF. Written as DNA, the CDR3 is TGTGCCAGCAGCTTATCATTTAGCGGGAGTGCCTACGAGCAGTACTTC.